The clone carrying this T cell receptor (beta chain) was observed a handful of times. The CDR3 sequence is 15 residues long. CDR1 is LGHDT, CDR2 YNNKEL, per germline (reference sequence). Germline trimming cut 1 base from V and 4 bases from J; bases unmatched to any gene: 6. The data stem from a study of patients and donors after allogeneic stem cell transplantation. TCRdb re-called the RT-PCR reads through MiXCR, storing one row per CDR3 protein. The sample records 70,000 to 100,000 distinct CDR3 sequences, approximately 5.2% being singletons. Material: blood, either unsorted or a sorted T cell fraction (not recorded which). The chain is built from TRBV3-1 and TRBJ2-7, with 8 bases matching TRBD2. This clonotype was sampled from a human donor who was either an allogeneic HSCT recipient or a stem cell or donor lymphocyte infusion donor (not recorded which). It is not recorded whose cells these are; they may come from a transplant donor. CDR3 sequence reads: CASSQVTGGDYEQYF. The CDR3, as DNA: TGTGCCAGCAGCCAAGTTACGGGGGGGGATTACGAGCAGTACTTC.